This TCR beta chain came from a study of regulatory T cells in long-lasting Graves disease. Whole-study results and caveats: Graves' patients with persistent disease showed TCR diversity lower than patients newly diagnosed.

As for time point: newly diagnosed GD, antithyroid drugs for less than 3 months. PBMC-derived RNA was used for the TCR library. This CDR3 comprises 11 residues. The V and J ends lost 8 bases and 11 bases respectively, with 18 bases between them. CDR1 and CDR2 (germline): DFQATT, SNEGSKA (reference sequence). Combining iRepertoire HTBI primers with Arm-PCR of CDR3 regions, the authors built TCR beta libraries. TCRdb used MiXCR to reprocess the multiplex PCR reads, holding one entry per CDR3 protein. Of about 540,000 distinct CDR3 sequences in the sample, roughly 12% are singletons; the top ten hold 8.5% to 10%. Turning to this clonotype: What it recognizes is unknown.

This sample also appeared in a second study, on T cells in Graves' hyperthyroidism and ophthalmopathy. From that paper: Pregnant or lactating patients were excluded, as were those with uncontrolled infection or other autoimmune disease. Diagnosis rested on symptoms, serum thyroxine and TRAb, thyroid ultrasound, and orbital computed tomography.

Source: peripheral blood mononuclear cells (PBMCs), taken at new diagnosis, from a patient treated with antithyroid drugs. This chain links TRBV20-1 with TRBJ1-2; tentative D call: TRBD1 (6 bases). The TCR originated in a man aged 30 to 45 with Graves disease. In DNA, the CDR3 is TGCAGTCCGTCCGGGAGGGGGGGGTACACCTTC. Encoded protein: CSPSGRGGYTF.